The clone carrying this TCR beta chain has a count of ten or more. With 2 bases removed from V and 6 bases from J, the gap between germline ends came to 7 bases. Germline values: CDR1 MNHEY, CDR2 SMNVEV (reference sequence). CDR3 length: 13 residues. The sample originates from a study of tumor-infiltrating lymphocytes in oesophageal squamous cell carcinoma. MiXCR, applied by TCRdb to the PCR reads, yields one record per CDR3 protein. The sample includes about 13,000 distinct CDR3 sequences, approximately 50% of them seen just once. The sequence was collected from a male donor with esophageal squamous cell carcinoma. Sequencing was performed on esophageal tumor tissue. The chain has TRBV27 and TRBJ1-4, with D possibly TRBD1 on 5 matching bases. The CDR3 here is CASSLAGYEKLFF. CDR3 DNA: TGTGCCAGCAGTTTAGCAGGGTATGAAAAACTGTTTTTT.